These 20 T cell receptor beta chains came from one sample sequenced in a study of read filtering for tumor transcriptome and immune sequencing. This library used roughly 400 ng RNA and molecular barcoded adaptors spanning alpha/delta and beta/gamma chains. TCRdb passed the reads through MiXCR, listing each CDR3 protein once. The top ten clones hold under 15% of a sample with about 86,000 distinct CDR3 sequences, about 12% of them seen once. Sequences were obtained from a population of CD138-negative cells sorted from bone marrow. Receptor source: a donor at least 40 years old with multiple myeloma.

Points on this clonotype: Being one base from a much bigger clone, this may be a read error. J is TRBJ2-5 and V is TRBV7-9; TRBD2 matches at 9 bases. Germline CDR1 and CDR2: SEHNR and FQNEAQ (reference sequence). Losses at the gene ends were 8 bases for V and 2 bases for J; bases not matched to a gene: 9. The CDR3 is made up of 15 amino acids. The chain's CDR3 is CASGIMTSGQETQYF. The CDR3 DNA follows: TGTGCCAGCGGCATCATGACTAGCGGACAAGAGACCCAGTACTTC.

This clonotype came up a few times. The V call is TRBV20-1, the J call TRBJ2-2, with D unclear. CDR3 size: 14 residues. The V and J ends lost 1 base and 1 base respectively, with 7 bases between them. The V gene's germline CDR1 is DFQATT and CDR2 SNEGSKA (reference sequence). The CDR3 reads CSARAGGNTGELFF. The CDR3 DNA reads TGCAGTGCTAGAGCCGGCGGGAACACCGGGGAGCTGTTTTTT.

There are many counts of this clonotype. The chain is built from TRBV20-1 and TRBJ2-1; 7 bases are shared with TRBD2. In germline, CDR1 is DFQATT, CDR2 SNEGSKA (reference sequence). The CDR3 has 18 amino acids. After removal of 1 base from V and 1 base from J, the junction contained 13 bases not matched to a gene. CDR3 DNA sequence: TGCAGTGCTAGAGGACACGTTGGGCGGGAGCAGTCCTACAATGAGCAGTTCTTC. Its protein product is CSARGHVGREQSYNEQFF.

This clonotype was seen at least ten times. The chain combines TRBV5-6 with TRBJ2-1, with D unclear. The CDR3 is 14 amino acids. V lost 1 base, J lost 6 bases, and 11 bases lay in between. CDR1 is SGHDT, CDR2 YYEEEE, per germline. The DNA for the CDR3 is TGTGCCAGCAGCTTGTTCTTTTCCCCCAATGAGCAGTTCTTC. Protein sequence: CASSLFFSPNEQFF.

This clonotype has a handful of counts. CDR3: CASSQGLSSYEQYF. In DNA form, the CDR3 reads TGCGCCAGCAGCCAGGGTCTCAGCTCCTACGAGCAGTACTTC. This chain uses TRBV5-1 with TRBJ2-7; weak D call: TRBD1 (5 bases). The V end was cut by 4 bases, the J end by 0 bases, with 11 bases between. Germline CDR1 is SGHRS and CDR2 is YFSETQ. The CDR3 runs to 14 residues.

Ten or more counts support this clonotype. The chain is built from TRBV5-1 and TRBJ2-2, with D perhaps TRBD2 (6 bases). CDR1 SGHRS and CDR2 YFSETQ come from the germline V gene. There are 16 residues in the CDR3. V was shortened by 2 bases and J by 5 bases, with 16 bases between the two germline ends. CDR3: CASSFLPGVRTGELFF. Here the CDR3 DNA reads TGCGCCAGCAGCTTTTTGCCGGGAGTCAGAACCGGGGAGCTGTTTTTT. The full variable domain, its missing parts supplied by reference TRBV5-1 and TRBJ2-2, is KAGVTQTPRYLIKTRGQQVTLSCSPISGHRSVSWYQQTPGQGLQFLFEYFSETQRNKGNFPGRFSGRQFSNSRSEMNVSTLELGDSALYLCASSFLPGVRTGELFFGEGSRLTVL.

The table lists this clonotype with many counts. The rearrangement links TRBV3-1 to TRBJ2-5, with D possibly TRBD2 on 6 matching bases. The CDR3 contains 18 residues. V shed 1 base and J shed 1 base, with 19 bases lying between them. CDR1 and CDR2 from the germline V gene are LGHDT and YNNKEL (reference sequence). CDR3 loop: CASSQGNRRRATQETQYF. CDR3 nucleotides: TGTGCCAGCAGCCAAGGAAATCGGCGGAGGGCCACCCAAGAGACCCAGTACTTC.

J is TRBJ2-2 and V is TRBV21-1. TRBV21-1 is annotated as a pseudogene. The CDR3 contains 13 residues. CDR3 in amino acids: CASRGFLHGELFF. CDR3 in DNA: TGTGCCAGCAGGGGGTTTTTACACGGGGAGCTGTTTTTT.

In this sample, this clonotype turned up many times. This sequence joins TRBV3-1 and TRBJ1-1; no reliable D call. V was trimmed by 3 bases and J by 0 bases, leaving 14 bases between them. Germline V gene sequence: CDR1 LGHDT, CDR2 YNNKEL (reference sequence). This CDR3 contains 16 residues. Here the CDR3 DNA reads TGTGCCAGCAGCCAGACATTGGGATTCATGAACACTGAAGCTTTCTTT. Amino acids: CASSQTLGFMNTEAFF.

This clonotype was seen at least ten times. The chain links TRBV7-9 to TRBJ2-2, with 9 bases matching TRBD2. Germline V gives CDR1 SEHNR, CDR2 FQNEAQ (reference sequence). The CDR3 totals 16 residues. Losses at the gene ends were 5 bases for V and 0 bases for J; bases not matched to a gene: 4. DNA of the CDR3: TGTGCCAGCAGCCCTCTAGCGGGGACGAACACCGGGGAGCTGTTTTTT. It is translated as CASSPLAGTNTGELFF.

This sequence joins TRBV20-1 and TRBJ1-1; 8 bases agree with TRBD1. Per the germline V gene, CDR1 is DFQATT and CDR2 is SNEGSKA (reference sequence). CDR3 size: 14 residues. The V segment lost 5 bases and the J segment 5 bases; nucleotides outside the gene matches: 10. The CDR3, as DNA: TGCAGTGCTGGTCGGACAGGGCCGTGGACTGAAGCTTTCTTT. As protein: CSAGRTGPWTEAFF.

With respect to this clonotype: A much larger clone sits a single nucleotide away, making a read error possible. The chain is built from TRBV20-1 and TRBJ2-6; D is possibly TRBD2 (7 bases). This CDR3 is built from 16 residues. Germline V CDR1 and CDR2: DFQATT, SNEGSKA (reference sequence). The CDR3 nucleotides are TGCAATGCTAGCGGTGGGGGGGCTTCTGGGGCCAACGTCCTGACTTTC. Its translation: CNASGGGASGANVLTF.

A few counts support this clonotype. A much larger clone differs from this one at a single base, so this may be a read error. The chain uses TRBV28 and TRBJ1-1, with D hard to call. The CDR3 is 12 amino acids. Germline V gene lookup returns CDR1 MDHEN and CDR2 SYDVKM. CDR3 nucleotides: TGTACCAGCAGTTTACGGCAGCCCCGCGCTTTCTTT. Its translation is CTSSLRQPRAFF.

Worth noting for this clonotype: This may be a read error: a much more frequent sequence differs by one nucleotide. Written as DNA, the CDR3 is TGTGCCAGCAGTTACCAAAGCGGGAGAGTTTTGAATGAGCAGTTCTTC. Amino acid sequence: CASSYQSGRVLNEQFF. The V gene is TRBV6-2 or TRBV6-3, the J gene TRBJ2-1; the match to TRBD2 covers 8 bases. The length of the CDR3 is 16 residues. The germline CDR1 and CDR2 sequences are MNHEY and SVGEGT. Germline trimming cut 2 bases from V and 7 bases from J; bases unmatched to any gene: 10.

This clonotype was counted a few times. The chain joins TRBV5-1 to TRBJ2-7, with 8 bases identical to TRBD1. Looked up from germline, CDR1 is SGHRS and CDR2 is YFSETQ. Unmatched junction bases numbered 0, after V lost 2 bases and J lost 5 bases. This CDR3 has 12 residues. This chain's CDR3 is CASSLQGDEQYF. As DNA, the CDR3 is TGCGCCAGCAGCTTACAGGGGGACGAGCAGTACTTC.

This chain joins TRBV5-1 and TRBJ1-1; TRBD1 agrees at 7 bases. The CDR3 extends over 14 amino acids. V gave up 3 bases and J gave up 9 bases; unmatched junction bases: 11. The germline CDR1 and CDR2 sequences are SGHRS and YFSETQ. The CDR3 DNA reads TGCGCCAGCAGCTCGACAGGGTATAGATTCCAAGCTTTCTTT. Translation: CASSSTGYRFQAFF.

With regard to this clonotype: A much larger clone sits a single nucleotide away, making a read error possible. The genes are TRBV7-9 and TRBJ2-7; possibly TRBD1 for D (6 bases). The CDR3 consists of 13 residues. Trimming stripped 6 bases from V and 3 bases from J, with 12 bases between. The germline V gene has CDR1 SEHNR and CDR2 FQNEAQ (reference sequence). The CDR3, as DNA: TGTGCCAGCAGAGGACAGATTTTCTACGAGCAGTACTTC. It yields the protein CASRGQIFYEQYF.

In this sample, this clonotype turned up many times. The V call is TRBV5-6, the J call TRBJ2-1; 9 bases map to TRBD2. CDR1 is SGHDT, CDR2 YYEEEE, per germline. The junction had 4 bases not matched to a gene; V was cut back by 0 bases and J by 0 bases. This CDR3 is built from 17 residues. CDR3 sequence (DNA): TGTGCCAGCAGCTTGGAAAGGACTAGCGTCTCCTACAATGAGCAGTTCTTC. It codes for CASSLERTSVSYNEQFF.

This clonotype was counted only a few times. The rearrangement uses TRBV14 and TRBJ1-1, with 12 positions matching TRBD1. V lost 5 bases to trimming and J lost 13 bases; unmatched junction nucleotides: 8. The CDR3 is 13 amino acids. From germline, CDR1 is SGHDN and CDR2 FVKESK. CDR3: CASSLGQGAPVFF. In DNA form, the CDR3 reads TGTGCCAGCAGCTTGGGACAGGGGGCTCCCGTTTTCTTT.

This clonotype turned up a few times. This chain connects TRBV29-1 to TRBJ2-7; 9 bases are shared with TRBD1. The junction had 11 bases not matched to a gene; V was cut back by 7 bases and J by 7 bases. CDR3 length: 13 amino acids. CDR1 SQVTM and CDR2 ANQGSEA come from the germline V gene. This CDR3 reads CSAGTGTGMEQYF. The CDR3 bases are TGCAGCGCCGGGACAGGGACTGGGATGGAGCAGTACTTC.